The table lists the clone carrying this T cell receptor (beta chain) with a few counts. V lost 0 bases to trimming and J lost 10 bases; unmatched junction nucleotides: 8. The CDR3 contains 16 residues. From germline, CDR1 is LNHNV and CDR2 YYDKDF (reference sequence). TCRdb reanalysed the RT-PCR reads using MiXCR and keeps one entry per CDR3 protein. Of more than 550,000 distinct CDR3 sequences detected, 12% to 15% appear once; the ten largest clones hold roughly 3.9%. Material for sequencing was memory CD4+ T cells from blood. The chain couples TRBV15 to TRBJ1-6; 8 bases align to TRBD1. This TCR was recovered from a female donor in good health, serving as a healthy control. The CDR3 loop reads CATSRDRDRTGSPLHF. The CDR3 DNA reads TGTGCCACCAGCAGAGATAGGGACAGGACTGGGTCACCCCTCCACTTT.